This T cell receptor beta chain originates from a study of cytomegalovirus exposure and HLA in healthy donors. About the research overall: Within the Caucasian-associated ancestry cluster were roughly 81% of the roughly 360 genotyped donors.

To note about this clone: Its antigen is not identified.

Study outcomes and limitations: A classifier reportedly called cytomegalovirus status with high sensitivity and specificity. A later analysis associated 15,000 or so TCR beta sequences with HLA alleles at a 0.05 false discovery rate.

Looked up from germline, CDR1 is MNHEY and CDR2 is SMNVEV (reference sequence). This CDR3 is built from 17 residues. The study ran its PCR with 60 Vbeta and 13 Jbeta primers. Some clones are missing from TCRdb's copy, which holds only in-frame ones; the method was immunoSEQ multiplex PCR. The sample contains more than 95,000 clones, about four fifths of which appear only once. The origin of this receptor is a woman aged 40 to 50 in good health and CMV-seropositive. Material for sequencing was PBMCs. This chain connects TRBV27 to TRBJ2-5, with 8 nucleotides matching TRBD2. The J call may not be correct, given that the DNA end is closer to TRBJ2-7. Written as DNA, the CDR3 is TGTGCCAGCAGTTTCCAACCTCCGTCGGCGGGAGGCTACGAGCAGTACTTC. Protein product: CASSFQPPSAGGYEQYF.